Presented here are 24 T cell receptor beta chains from one specimen sequenced in a study of blood T cell repertoires in COVID-19. TCRdb keeps only in-frame clones here, not all; method: immunoSEQ multiplex PCR. The table has about 180,000 clones, 86% seen once; the top ten hold roughly 8.7%. What was sequenced was peripheral blood. The receptors were sampled from a man aged 45-65 years with active or convalescent COVID-19.

The V gene is TRBV7-2, the J gene TRBJ2-2, with a possible D match to TRBD2 (5 bases). The CDR3 runs to 14 residues. Trimming stripped 4 bases from V and 3 bases from J, with 9 bases between. CDR1 is SGHTA, CDR2 FQGNSA, per germline. The CDR3: CASSSVRDTGELFF. Here the CDR3 DNA reads TGTGCCAGCAGCTCGGTGCGGGACACCGGGGAGCTGTTTTTT.

The CDR3 bases are TGTGCCGTCGGACTAGACAGCACTGAAGCTTTCTTT. It is translated as CAVGLDSTEAFF. The chain has TRBV28 and TRBJ1-1, with D possibly TRBD1 on 5 matching bases. Germline assignment: CDR1 MDHEN and CDR2 SYDVKM. The V gene lost 11 bases and the J gene lost 4 bases, with 14 bases spanning the gap. The CDR3 covers 12 residues.

The V call is TRBV12-5, the J call TRBJ2-2, with a weak D call TRBD2 (5 bases). The CDR3 extends over 14 amino acids. The V end was cut by 1 base, the J end by 7 bases, with 10 bases between. From germline, CDR1 is LGHNT and CDR2 FRNRAP. The CDR3 here is CASGLGSGHGELFF. The CDR3 DNA reads as TGTGCTAGTGGTTTGGGGAGCGGTCACGGGGAGCTGTTTTTT.

The chain joins TRBV7-2 to TRBJ1-1, with D possibly TRBD1 on 6 matching bases. CDR3 length equals 14 residues. CDR1 SGHTA and CDR2 FQGNSA come from the germline V gene. V gave up 4 bases and J gave up 10 bases, with 19 bases separating them. CDR3 sequence: CASSSPGGAALAFF. DNA for the CDR3: TGTGCCAGCAGCTCCCCCGGGGGGGCGGCTCTAGCTTTCTTT.

The gene calls are TRBV2 and TRBJ2-3; a weak D match, TRBD1 (6 bases). Germline CDR1 reads SNHLY; CDR2 reads FYNNEI. This CDR3 has 15 amino acids. V was cut by 7 bases and J by 4 bases, with 18 bases left in between. CDR3 nucleotides: TGTGCCAGCACCCCGGGACATGGGGACGCAGATACGCAGTATTTT. This sequence encodes CASTPGHGDADTQYF.

The V call is TRBV2, the J call TRBJ2-7; the D is unclear. Deletions cut 1 base from V and 6 bases from J, with 7 bases between. The CDR3 covers 12 residues. CDR1 is SNHLY and CDR2 is FYNNEI in the germline V gene. The CDR3 region has the DNA TGTGCCAGCAGTGAAGGGCCGGGCGAGCAGTACTTC. Its protein product is CASSEGPGEQYF.

The chain uses TRBV28 and TRBJ2-2; perhaps TRBD2 as D (7 bases). V shed 6 bases and J shed 5 bases, with 16 bases lying between them. The germline V gene encodes CDR1 MDHEN and CDR2 SYDVKM. The CDR3 runs 15 residues. The CDR3 is CASSKGGAVTGELFF. CDR3 bases: TGTGCCAGCAGCAAAGGGGGGGCGGTTACCGGGGAGCTGTTTTTT.

This sequence joins TRBV5-1 and TRBJ1-3; tentatively, D is TRBD1 (5 bases). The CDR3 is 15 amino acids. CDR1 is SGHRS, CDR2 YFSETQ, per germline. Trimming cost V 0 bases and J 3 bases, with 10 bases left between them. CDR3 protein: CASSLAGGDGNTIYF. The DNA for the CDR3 is TGCGCCAGCAGCTTGGCCGGGGGGGATGGAAACACCATATATTTT.

The gene calls are TRBV19 and TRBJ1-2; 8 bases map to TRBD1. Per germline, CDR1 LNHDA and CDR2 SQIVND (reference sequence). V was clipped by 5 bases and J by 5 bases; unmatched bases: 10. The CDR3 loop spans 15 amino acids. The CDR3 coding sequence is TGTGCCAGTAGTCAAATGGGGCAGGGGGCGTATGGCTACACCTTC. This sequence encodes CASSQMGQGAYGYTF.

The chain couples TRBV25-1 to TRBJ2-2, with 7 bases lining up with TRBD1. The germline V gene has CDR1 MGHDK and CDR2 SYGVNS. Trimming cost V 6 bases and J 6 bases; bases outside gene matches: 13. This CDR3 is built from 16 residues. CDR3 region: CASRLTGIQEAGELFF. The CDR3 DNA reads as TGTGCCAGCAGGCTGACAGGGATCCAAGAGGCCGGGGAGCTGTTTTTT.

V and J are TRBV28 and TRBJ1-5; perhaps TRBD1 as D (5 bases). Trimming took 4 bases from V and 2 from J, leaving 15 bases between them. Germline CDR1 MDHEN, CDR2 SYDVKM. The CDR3 is made up of 16 amino acids. This CDR3 reads CASSSPSGMGNQPQHF. CDR3 nucleotide sequence: TGTGCCAGCAGTTCCCCCTCAGGGATGGGCAATCAGCCCCAGCATTTT. Complete variable domain (other parts from reference TRBV28 and TRBJ1-5): DVKVTQSSRYLVKRTGEKVFLECVQDMDHENMFWYRQDPGLGLRLIYFSYDVKMKEKGDIPEGYSVSREKKERFSLILESASTNQTSMYLCASSSPSGMGNQPQHFGDGTRLSIL.

On this clone: Additional DNA sequences in this sample encode the identical CDR3. This chain joins TRBV5-1 and TRBJ2-3; D gene ambiguous. V was pared by 4 bases and J by 0 bases, with 6 bases between. The CDR3 length is 13 residues. Germline assignment: CDR1 SGHRS and CDR2 YFSETQ. CDR3 bases: TGCGCCAGCAGCCCCGGGAGCACAGATACGCAGTATTTT. This translates into CASSPGSTDTQYF.

V is TRBV30 and J is TRBJ2-7; D gene unclear. Germline V lookup: CDR1 GTSNPN, CDR2 SVGIG (reference sequence). The CDR3 has 14 amino acids. The germline V and J ends were trimmed by 4 bases and 1 base, with 14 bases remaining between them. The CDR3 here is CAWTVGGSSYEQYF. The DNA of the CDR3 is TGTGCCTGGACAGTTGGCGGATCTTCCTACGAGCAGTACTTC.

The chain is built from TRBV11-1 and TRBJ2-1; 7 bases are shared with TRBD1. V lost 6 bases to trimming and J lost 2 bases; unmatched junction nucleotides: 4. Germline-derived CDR1 and CDR2 are SGHAT and FQDESV (reference sequence). CDR3 size: 14 residues. The CDR3 protein is CASREQGPYNEQFF. CDR3 bases: TGTGCCAGCAGGGAACAGGGGCCCTACAATGAGCAGTTCTTC.

V is TRBV20-1 and J is TRBJ2-2, with D possibly being TRBD1 (6 bases). Trimming left V 3 bases short and J 1 base short, with 9 bases between. This CDR3 region has 14 residues. CDR1 and CDR2 from the germline V gene are DFQATT and SNEGSKA (reference sequence). As DNA, the CDR3 is TGCAGTGCTAGTAAAGGGGGGAACACCGGGGAGCTGTTTTTT. Amino acid sequence: CSASKGGNTGELFF.

The rearrangement links TRBV30 to TRBJ1-2, with TRBD1 identical over 8 bases. Trimming at V came to 3 bases and at J to 4 bases, leaving 7 bases not matched to a gene. The CDR3 is 14 residues long. CDR1 and CDR2 (germline): GTSNPN, SVGIG (reference sequence). CDR3 in amino acids: CAWRFYTGGYGYTF. CDR3 coding DNA: TGTGCCTGGAGGTTCTACACAGGGGGCTATGGCTACACCTTC.

The rearrangement joins TRBV3-1 (or the pseudogene TRBV3-2) to TRBJ1-5, with TRBD1 as a possible D gene (6 bases). The ends were cut back, 1 base at V and 5 bases at J, with 6 bases in the middle. The CDR3 runs 13 residues. Germline CDR1 is LGHDT and CDR2 is YNNKEL (reference sequence). In DNA, the CDR3 is TGTGCCAGCAGCCAAGGGGGGCATCAGCCCCAGCATTTT. Protein product: CASSQGGHQPQHF.

This chain joins TRBV9 and TRBJ2-1; 10 bases match TRBD2. V was pared by 3 bases and J by 6 bases, with 6 bases of the junction left unmatched. The V gene's germline CDR1 is SGDLS and CDR2 YYNGEE. The CDR3 has 15 amino acids. CDR3 bases: TGTGCCAGCAGCGGACCTAGCGGGAGAGGCAATGAGCAGTTCTTC. This sequence encodes CASSGPSGRGNEQFF.

This chain joins TRBV6-5 and TRBJ1-5; D gene uncertain. Trimming removed 7 bases at V and 2 bases at J, with 12 bases between. CDR3 length: 14 amino acids. Per the germline V gene, CDR1 is MNHEY and CDR2 is SVGAGI. CDR3 region: CASTPLRGNQPQHF. Here the CDR3 DNA reads TGTGCCAGCACCCCGCTTCGAGGCAATCAGCCCCAGCATTTT.

The chain uses TRBV28 and TRBJ2-2, with D possibly TRBD2 on 5 matching bases. V lost 3 bases, J lost 5 bases, and 13 bases lay in between. CDR1 is MDHEN and CDR2 is SYDVKM in the germline V gene. The CDR3 consists of 15 residues. The CDR3 DNA reads as TGTGCCAGCAGTTTTTCGGGGAAAGGGACCGGGGAGCTGTTTTTT. It yields the protein CASSFSGKGTGELFF.

The rearrangement links TRBV11-1 to TRBJ1-1; 7 positions agree with TRBD1. This CDR3 spans 14 amino acids. Germline CDR1 reads SGHAT; CDR2 reads FQDESV (reference sequence). With 6 bases clipped from V and 0 bases from J, the junction kept 4 bases outside the gene matches. The CDR3 sequence is CASSRDRMNTEAFF. The CDR3 nucleotides read TGTGCCAGCAGTCGGGACAGAATGAACACTGAAGCTTTCTTT.

The rearrangement joins TRBV6-5 to TRBJ1-6, with D possibly being TRBD1 (5 bases). CDR1 and CDR2 (germline): MNHEY, SVGAGI. The CDR3 is 14 amino acids. Trimming left V 2 bases short and J 3 bases short, with 5 bases between. The CDR3 sequence: CASSYRGYNSPLHF. The CDR3 DNA follows: TGTGCCAGCAGTTACAGGGGCTATAATTCACCCCTCCACTTT.

This chain links TRBV3-1 (or the pseudogene TRBV3-2) with TRBJ2-3, with 8 bases fitting TRBD2. The CDR3 is made up of 16 amino acids. The germline CDR1 and CDR2 sequences are LGHDT and YNNKEL (reference sequence). The junction had 11 bases not matched to a gene; V was cut back by 5 bases and J by 4 bases. The CDR3 sequence is CASSETSGGGPDTQYF. CDR3 coding DNA: TGTGCCAGCAGCGAAACTAGCGGCGGGGGGCCAGATACGCAGTATTTT.

This sequence joins TRBV28 and TRBJ1-1, with D possibly matching TRBD1 (5 bases). Trimming shortened V by 6 bases and J by 6 bases, and 14 bases separated the two germline ends. Germline CDR1 and CDR2: MDHEN and SYDVKM. The CDR3 length is 13 residues. The CDR3 DNA is TGTGCCAGCAGGCGGGGGACGATCGCTGAAGCTTTCTTT. Protein product: CASRRGTIAEAFF.